This record covers a single T cell receptor beta chain. Antigen: not known. They isolated at least 6.5 million PBMCs from each sample. A sample-barcoded 5' primer and a J-beta primer mix were used in a second PCR of roughly 7 to 12 cycles. Each cDNA molecule received a tag from a template-switch adaptor that had 12 random nucleotides. One entry per CDR3 protein, called by TCRdb with MiXCR from the 5' RACE reads. The sample holds approximately 700,000 distinct CDR3 sequences, 32% seen once. The sample is drawn from a study of blood T cells in healthy people across ages. Findings of the study overall: Reliance upon unsorted PBMCs precluded definitive naive versus antigen-experienced comparison. It was held that the diversity estimates obtained from one million T cells were underestimates.

V gave up 4 bases and J gave up 1 base; unmatched junction bases: 2. The germline CDR1 and CDR2 sequences are SGHNT and YENEEA. The CDR3 sequence is 16 residues long. The clonotype comes from a woman aged 80 or older in good health. The rearrangement uses TRBV11-3 and TRBJ2-2, with 11 bases lining up with TRBD2. Sequences were obtained from blood. CDR3 sequence: CASSSGLAVNTGELFF. DNA of the CDR3: TGTGCCAGCAGCTCGGGACTAGCGGTGAACACCGGGGAGCTGTTTTTT.